This T cell receptor beta chain came from a study of spatial heterogeneity in lung cancer. Study at large: Where available, sequencing covered follow-up PBMC samples, taken at a median of around two years after resection. Each distinct TCR and UMI combination averaged more than ten appearances in raw reads.

General study points: The study found ubiquitous expanded tumor TCRs in blood more at resection than follow-up.

On this clonotype: Its antigen remains unidentified.

CDR3 length equals 18 residues. With V trimmed by 7 bases and J by 2 bases, 9 bases remained unmatched. The germline V gene has CDR1 SGHVS and CDR2 FQNEAQ. TCRdb reprocessed the 5' RACE reads via MiXCR and lists one record per CDR3 protein. The repertoire holds about 15,000 distinct CDR3 sequences, 15% to 20% seen once, with 6.2% in the top ten. Specified time point: blood at routine non-recurrence follow-up after resection. Sequencing was performed on whole RNA extracted from tumor and nontumor lung tissue, or from frozen PBMC, and the material was left unsorted. The TCR comes from a male donor with early-stage non-small cell lung cancer. The rearrangement uses TRBV7-8 and TRBJ2-6; 12 positions match TRBD1. This specimen was PBMCs, taken at follow-up. This chain's CDR3 is CASNFPGQGAPGANVLTF. Written as DNA, the CDR3 is TGTGCCAGCAACTTCCCGGGACAGGGGGCCCCTGGGGCCAACGTCCTGACTTTC.